The source of this TCR beta chain is a study of control samples from healthy donors and cancer patients. From germline, CDR1 is SGHAT and CDR2 FQNNGV. The CDR3 is made up of 14 amino acids. Trimming took 5 bases from V and 11 from J, leaving 18 bases between them. The protocol was immunoSEQ multiplex PCR, while the TCRdb copy is restricted to in-frame clones and leaves out a portion. The data show roughly 98,000 clones, over 85% seen once. This chain joins TRBV11-2 and TRBJ1-4, with a weak D call TRBD1 (6 bases). The sequencing sample was made of blood. The sequence derives from a man aged 18-30 years in good health. The CDR3 nucleotides are TGTGCCAGCAGCCTTGGGGGCCCCGTAGGGAAACTGTTTTTT. Protein sequence: CASSLGGPVGKLFF.